Each of the 2 T cell receptor beta chains below was sequenced from the same sample in a study of blood T cell repertoires in COVID-19. Assay: immunoSEQ multiplex PCR; the TCRdb copy retains only in-frame clones and omits some. The sample contains some 340,000 clones, more than 75% of which appear only once. The sequenced sample consisted of PBMCs or T cells enriched from blood (not recorded which). The receptors stem from a woman aged 25-40 years who had recovered from COVID-19.

CDR3 sequence: CSADRDNEQYF. As DNA, the CDR3 is TGCAGCGCGGACAGGGACAACGAGCAGTACTTC. V and J are TRBV29-1 and TRBJ2-7; 8 bases match TRBD1. V lost 7 bases, J lost 5 bases, and 4 bases stayed unmatched. Germline V gene data show CDR1 as SQVTM and CDR2 as ANQGSEA. The CDR3 runs to 11 residues.

This sequence joins TRBV19 and TRBJ1-6; 9 positions match TRBD1. The CDR3 is 15 residues long. Germline V gene lookup returns CDR1 LNHDA and CDR2 SQIVND (reference sequence). The trim removed 5 bases at V and 7 bases at J, leaving 6 bases unmatched. DNA for the CDR3: TGTGCCAGTAGTGTACAGGGGGCTAGGAATTCACCCCTCCACTTT. It specifies CASSVQGARNSPLHF.